This T cell receptor (beta chain) was sequenced for a study of blood T cell repertoires in COVID-19. V trimming: 6 bases; J trimming: 13 bases; junction bases outside the gene matches: 15. The V gene's germline CDR1 is MDHEN and CDR2 SYDVKM. The CDR3 length is 15 residues. Authors' processing steps: Amplification with reference gene primers provided the estimates of nucleated cell counts. Clones were sequenced by immunoSEQ multiplex PCR, and TCRdb holds only the in-frame ones, with some missing. The V and J calls and the clone size are those of that table, but D and trimming were determined from the DNA. The data show tens of thousands of clones, 85% to 95% seen once.

The chain combines TRBV28 with TRBJ1-5; TRBD1 matches 10 bases. The sequenced sample consisted of peripheral blood. This clonotype was sampled from a woman between 55 and 75 years old with active COVID-19. CDR3 residues: CASSLTGTGDVIQHF. The CDR3 nucleotides read TGTGCCAGCAGCCTAACCGGGACAGGGGACGTGATACAGCATTTT.